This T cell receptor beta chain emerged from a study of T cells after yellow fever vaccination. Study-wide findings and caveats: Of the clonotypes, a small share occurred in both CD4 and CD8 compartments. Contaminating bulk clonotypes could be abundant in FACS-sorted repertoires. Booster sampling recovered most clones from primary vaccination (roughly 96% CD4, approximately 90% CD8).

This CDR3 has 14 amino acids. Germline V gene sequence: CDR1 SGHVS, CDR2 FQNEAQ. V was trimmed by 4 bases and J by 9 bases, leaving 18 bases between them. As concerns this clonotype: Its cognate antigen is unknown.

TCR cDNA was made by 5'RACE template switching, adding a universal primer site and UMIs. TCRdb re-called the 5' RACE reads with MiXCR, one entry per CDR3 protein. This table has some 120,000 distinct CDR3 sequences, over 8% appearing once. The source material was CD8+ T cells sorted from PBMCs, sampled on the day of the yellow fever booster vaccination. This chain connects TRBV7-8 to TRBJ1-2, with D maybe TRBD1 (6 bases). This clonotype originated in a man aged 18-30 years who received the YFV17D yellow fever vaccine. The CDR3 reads CASSYRTNRDRYTF. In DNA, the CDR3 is TGTGCCAGCAGCTACCGTACTAACAGGGACCGCTACACCTTC.